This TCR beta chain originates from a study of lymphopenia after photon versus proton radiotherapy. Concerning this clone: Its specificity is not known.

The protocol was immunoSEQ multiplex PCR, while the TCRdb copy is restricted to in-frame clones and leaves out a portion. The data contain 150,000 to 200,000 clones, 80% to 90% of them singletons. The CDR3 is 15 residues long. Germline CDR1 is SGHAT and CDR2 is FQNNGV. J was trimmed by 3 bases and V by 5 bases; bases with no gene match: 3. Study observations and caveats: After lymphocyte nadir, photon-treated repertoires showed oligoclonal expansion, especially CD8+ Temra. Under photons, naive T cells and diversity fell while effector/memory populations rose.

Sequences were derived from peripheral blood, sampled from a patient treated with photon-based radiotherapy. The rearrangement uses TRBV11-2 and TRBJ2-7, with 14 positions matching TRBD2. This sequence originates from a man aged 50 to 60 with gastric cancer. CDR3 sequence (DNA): TGTGCCAGCAGCCTGGGACTAGCGGGAGTCTACGAGCAGTACTTC. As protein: CASSLGLAGVYEQYF.